Listed below are T cell receptor beta chains from one sample, sequenced in a study of T cells after yellow fever vaccination. Each CDR3 protein is one row after TCRdb ran MiXCR on the 5' RACE reads. The sample consists of 250,000 to 350,000 distinct CDR3 sequences, approximately 7% of them appearing once. Sample: PBMCs, taken about 49 days after the first yellow fever vaccination. These receptors were taken from a man younger than 30 who received the YFV17D yellow fever vaccine. The CDR3 runs from the conserved cysteine through the conserved F or W. D genes are given only for firm matches. A row's size may be missing; if present it is once, few, many or a size class.

clone size: NA
D gene: NA
CDR3 length: 15
J gene: TRBJ1-1
V gene: TRBV6-2/TRBV6-3
CDR3 DNA: TGTGCCAGCAGTTACGAGGCAGTCATGAACACTGAAGCTTTCTTT
CDR3 protein: CASSYEAVMNTEAFF

clone size: NA
D gene: NA
CDR3 length: 14
J gene: TRBJ2-1
V gene: TRBV4-3
CDR3 DNA: TGCGCCAGCAGCCAGCGAAGCTCCTACAATGAGCAGTTCTTC
CDR3 protein: CASSQRSSYNEQFF

clone size: few
D gene: TRBD1
CDR3 length: 17
J gene: TRBJ1-4
V gene: TRBV6-5
CDR3 DNA: TGTGCCAGCAGTTACTCGAGGGGGCCAGGGTCGGGTGAAAAACTGTTTTTT
CDR3 protein: CASSYSRGPGSGEKLFF

clone size: few
D gene: TRBD2
CDR3 length: 15
J gene: TRBJ2-5
V gene: TRBV20-1
CDR3 DNA: TGCAGTGCTAAGCTAGCGGGGGGATTCCAAGAGACCCAGTACTTC
CDR3 protein: CSAKLAGGFQETQYF

clone size: many
D gene: TRBD1
CDR3 length: 13
J gene: TRBJ1-2
V gene: TRBV5-1
CDR3 DNA: TGCGCCAGCAGCTCGCAGGGGGACTATGGCTACACCTTC
CDR3 protein: CASSSQGDYGYTF

clone size: NA
D gene: NA
CDR3 length: 19
J gene: TRBJ2-3
V gene: TRBV9
CDR3 DNA: TGTGCCAGCAGCGTAAGTCAGGGGGGCCTTCCTTTTTCTACAGATACGCAGTATTTT
CDR3 protein: CASSVSQGGLPFSTDTQYF

clone size: few
D gene: NA
CDR3 length: 13
J gene: TRBJ1-2
V gene: TRBV20-1
CDR3 DNA: TGCAGTGCTTCGATAACCTCTAACTATGGCTACACCTTC
CDR3 protein: CSASITSNYGYTF

clone size: many
D gene: NA
CDR3 length: 13
J gene: TRBJ1-2
V gene: TRBV12-3/TRBV12-4
CDR3 DNA: TGTGCCAGCAGCCATGACCGTGACTATGGCTACACCTTC
CDR3 protein: CASSHDRDYGYTF

clone size: few
D gene: NA
CDR3 length: 14
J gene: TRBJ2-1
V gene: TRBV7-2
CDR3 DNA: TGTGCCAGCAGCTTATTTAGTGGGCTCGATGAGCAGTTCTTC
CDR3 protein: CASSLFSGLDEQFF

clone size: few
D gene: NA
CDR3 length: 14
J gene: TRBJ1-1
V gene: TRBV7-8
CDR3 DNA: TGTGCCAGCAGGCCCCGGGAAACCAAAACTGAAGCTTTCTTT
CDR3 protein: CASRPRETKTEAFF

clone size: few
D gene: TRBD2
CDR3 length: 16
J gene: TRBJ2-3
V gene: TRBV6-4
CDR3 DNA: TGTGCCAGCAGTGACTCCGGGACTAGCGGGGGGGATACGCAGTATTTT
CDR3 protein: CASSDSGTSGGDTQYF